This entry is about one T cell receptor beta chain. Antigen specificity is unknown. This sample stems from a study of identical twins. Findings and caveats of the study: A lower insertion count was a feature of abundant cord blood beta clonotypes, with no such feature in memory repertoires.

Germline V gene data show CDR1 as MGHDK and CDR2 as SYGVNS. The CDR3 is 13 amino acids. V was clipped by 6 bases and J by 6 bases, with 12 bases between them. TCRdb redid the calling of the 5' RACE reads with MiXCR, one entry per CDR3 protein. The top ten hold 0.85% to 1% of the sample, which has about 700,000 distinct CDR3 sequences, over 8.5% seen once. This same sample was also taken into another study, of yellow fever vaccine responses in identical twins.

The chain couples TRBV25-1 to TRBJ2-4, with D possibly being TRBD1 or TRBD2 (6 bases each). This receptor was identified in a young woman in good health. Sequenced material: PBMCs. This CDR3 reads CASREGGGNIQYF. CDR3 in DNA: TGTGCCAGCAGGGAGGGGGGAGGAAACATTCAGTACTTC.